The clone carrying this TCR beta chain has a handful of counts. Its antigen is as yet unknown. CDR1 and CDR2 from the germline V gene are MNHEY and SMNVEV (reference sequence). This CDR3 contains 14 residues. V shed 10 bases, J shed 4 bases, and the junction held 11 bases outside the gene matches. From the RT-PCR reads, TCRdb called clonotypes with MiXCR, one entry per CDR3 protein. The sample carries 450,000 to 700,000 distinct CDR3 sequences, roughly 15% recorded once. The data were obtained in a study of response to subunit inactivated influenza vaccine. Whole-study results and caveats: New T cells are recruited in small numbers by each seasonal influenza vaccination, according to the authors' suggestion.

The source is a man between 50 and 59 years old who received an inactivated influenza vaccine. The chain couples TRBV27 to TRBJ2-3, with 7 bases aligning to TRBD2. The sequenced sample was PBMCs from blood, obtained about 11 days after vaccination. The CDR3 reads CATKRGSVSDTQYF. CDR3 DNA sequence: TGTGCCACTAAGCGGGGAAGCGTGTCAGATACGCAGTATTTT.